These 31 T cell receptor beta chains came from one sample sequenced in a study of T cells in Graves' hyperthyroidism and ophthalmopathy. RNA transcripts yielded amplified TCR beta CDR3 regions. The TCR CDR3 first-round RT-PCR relied on the HTBI primer set. Each CDR3 protein is one row after TCRdb ran MiXCR on the multiplex PCR reads. The sample holds 450,000 to 600,000 distinct CDR3 sequences, less than 15% seen once. Material: blood. The receptors were gathered from a woman aged 40 to 55 with Graves' hyperthyroidism.

The sample holds many counts of this clonotype. The chain recombines TRBV20-1 with TRBJ2-1; no definite D call. Per germline, CDR1 DFQATT and CDR2 SNEGSKA (reference sequence). V was trimmed by 6 bases and J by 2 bases, leaving 14 bases between them. This CDR3 comprises 14 residues. CDR3 region: CSATRSTAYNEQFF. The CDR3 DNA follows: TGCAGTGCAACCCGGAGTACAGCCTACAATGAGCAGTTCTTC.

This clonotype was seen more than once but under ten times. The rearrangement uses TRBV20-1 and TRBJ2-5, with D perhaps TRBD1 (6 bases). There are 13 residues in the CDR3. Trimming cost V 1 base and J 3 bases, with 9 bases left between them. Germline V gene data show CDR1 as DFQATT and CDR2 as SNEGSKA (reference sequence). The CDR3 here is CSARVRDKETQYF. The CDR3 bases are TGCAGTGCTAGAGTCCGGGACAAAGAGACCCAGTACTTC.

The CDR3 sequence is CASSLGYNGPGETQYF. CDR3 nucleotides: TGTGCCAGCAGCTTAGGGTATAACGGGCCGGGGGAGACCCAGTACTTC. The chain recombines TRBV7-8 with TRBJ2-5, with D tentatively TRBD2 (5 bases). Trimming removed 1 base at V and 5 bases at J, with 17 bases between. The CDR3 extends over 16 amino acids. The V gene's germline CDR1 is SGHVS and CDR2 FQNEAQ.

This clonotype was seen more than once but under ten times. Germline and junction disagree at one end, which may indicate a read error. The chain is built from TRBV28 and TRBJ2-2, with 7 bases fitting TRBD1. Germline V gene sequence: CDR1 MDHEN, CDR2 SYDVKM. The CDR3 spans 13 residues. DNA of the CDR3: TGTGCCAGCAGTTTTCGTACCACAGGGGAACTGTTTTTT. Amino acids: CASSFRTTGELFF.

The J gene is TRBJ1-2, the V gene TRBV6-4; TRBD1 aligns across 10 bases. J lost 6 bases, V lost 2 bases, and 9 bases had no gene match. Germline CDR1 is MRHNA and CDR2 is SNTAGT. The CDR3 is 16 amino acids. CDR3 loop: CASSDRMTGGGHGYTF. CDR3 in DNA: TGTGCCAGCAGTGACCGCATGACAGGGGGCGGACATGGCTACACCTTC.

The V gene is TRBV20-1, the J gene TRBJ2-7, with a possible D match to TRBD2 (5 bases). The CDR3 is made up of 13 amino acids. The germline V and J ends were trimmed by 1 base and 5 bases, with 12 bases remaining between them. The germline CDR1 and CDR2 sequences are DFQATT and SNEGSKA (reference sequence). CDR3 nucleotides: TGCAGTGCTAGAGGGGAACTAGTTAACGAGCAGTACTTC. This translates into CSARGELVNEQYF.

This clonotype appeared a few times. This chain joins TRBV6-1 and TRBJ1-3; the D gene is possibly TRBD1 (5 bases). The germline V gene encodes CDR1 MNHNS and CDR2 SASEGT. The CDR3 spans 12 residues. V shed 10 bases and J shed 7 bases, with 14 bases lying between them. This chain's CDR3 is CATGDPKNTIYF. For the CDR3, the DNA is TGTGCCACGGGGGACCCAAAGAACACCATATATTTT.

This chain connects TRBV29-1 to TRBJ2-5; 8 nucleotides align to TRBD2. J was trimmed by 5 bases and V by 2 bases; bases with no gene match: 4. Germline values: CDR1 SQVTM, CDR2 ANQGSEA. The CDR3 length is 13 residues. The CDR3 DNA sequence: TGCAGCGTTGAACTAGCGGGCTGGGAGACCCAGTACTTC. Encoded protein: CSVELAGWETQYF.

A few counts support this clonotype. The chain links TRBV4-1 to TRBJ2-4, with D uncertain. Per germline, CDR1 MGHRA and CDR2 YSYEKL. V was clipped by 4 bases and J by 6 bases, with 13 bases between them. This CDR3 has 14 residues. The CDR3 spells CASSPRAGGNIQYF. Here the CDR3 DNA reads TGCGCCAGCAGCCCAAGGGCAGGCGGAAACATTCAGTACTTC.

There are a few counts of this clonotype. This sequence joins TRBV11-2 and TRBJ2-7; 7 bases align to TRBD1. V trimming: 5 bases; J trimming: 1 base; junction bases outside the gene matches: 8. Looked up from germline, CDR1 is SGHAT and CDR2 is FQNNGV. The length of the CDR3 is 15 residues. The CDR3 spells CASSQGGSISYEQYF. CDR3 nucleotides: TGTGCCAGCAGCCAAGGGGGCAGCATTTCCTACGAGCAGTACTTC.

This clonotype was found many times. This sequence joins TRBV28 and TRBJ1-1; 7 nucleotides match TRBD1. Trimming removed 8 bases from V and 12 bases from J; junction bases left unmatched: 9. CDR3 size: 11 residues. Germline-derived CDR1 and CDR2 are MDHEN and SYDVKM. The CDR3 coding sequence is TGTGCCAGCTCGGACAGGTTGGAACCTTTCTTT. This codes for CASSDRLEPFF.

The chain couples TRBV28 to TRBJ1-4, with 8 bases aligning to TRBD1. CDR3 length equals 16 residues. The germline gives CDR1 MDHEN, CDR2 SYDVKM. J gave up 3 bases and V 3 bases, and 6 bases lay outside the gene matches. The CDR3 protein is CASSFQGAGANEKLFF. CDR3 sequence (DNA): TGTGCCAGCAGTTTTCAGGGGGCAGGGGCTAATGAAAAACTGTTTTTT.

This clonotype has at least ten counts. This chain links TRBV28 with TRBJ1-5; 7 positions agree with TRBD1. The CDR3 contains 15 residues. The V gene's germline CDR1 is MDHEN and CDR2 SYDVKM. Trimming took 4 bases from V and 3 from J; bases not matched to a gene: 6. CDR3 in amino acids: CASSSSGGDNQPQHF. The DNA for the CDR3 is TGTGCCAGCAGTTCCTCAGGGGGTGACAATCAGCCCCAGCATTTT.

Comment on this clonotype: This may be a read error, as it is one base from a much larger clone. The chain has TRBV7-2 and TRBJ1-4, with D perhaps TRBD1 (6 bases). The length of the CDR3 is 14 residues. Trimming removed 6 bases at V and 6 bases at J, with 14 bases between. CDR1 and CDR2 from the germline V gene are SGHTA and FQGNSA. The CDR3 loop is CASSSGARDEKLFF. Here the CDR3 DNA reads TGTGCCAGCAGTTCAGGGGCAAGGGATGAAAAACTGTTTTTT. The whole variable domain, filled in from reference TRBV7-2 and TRBJ1-4, reads GAGVSQSPSNKVTEKGKDVELRCDPISGHTALYWYRQSLGQGLEFLIYFQGNSAPDKSGLPSDRFSAERTGGSVSTLTIQRTQQEDSAVYLCASSSGARDEKLFFGSGTQLSVL.

This clonotype was seen many times. The chain couples TRBV27 to TRBJ1-6, with a tentative D call TRBD1 (6 bases). This CDR3 is 16 amino acids long. Trimming took off 0 bases at V and 10 bases at J, with 16 bases between the two ends. Germline-derived CDR1 and CDR2 are MNHEY and SMNVEV (reference sequence). CDR3 residues: CASSLSQGGIGSPLHF. The CDR3, as DNA: TGTGCCAGCAGTTTATCACAGGGCGGGATCGGCTCACCCCTCCACTTT.

The V call is TRBV6-2 or TRBV6-3, the J call TRBJ2-5; weak D call: TRBD2 (6 bases). The V and J ends lost 5 bases and 5 bases respectively, with 18 bases between them. This CDR3 has 15 residues. Germline CDR1 is MNHEY and CDR2 is SVGEGT. The CDR3 protein is CASSQTGGDWETQYF. Here the CDR3 DNA reads TGTGCCAGCAGTCAGACCGGGGGAGACTGGGAGACCCAGTACTTC.

Many counts were recorded for this clonotype. V usage is TRBV11-2 and J usage is TRBJ2-2, with D perhaps matching TRBD2 (6 bases). V was trimmed by 2 bases and J by 7 bases, leaving 11 bases between them. The CDR3 is 14 amino acids. From germline, CDR1 is SGHAT and CDR2 FQNNGV. CDR3 loop: CASSLLEGRGELFF. In DNA form, the CDR3 reads TGTGCCAGCAGCTTACTGGAGGGCCGCGGGGAGCTGTTTTTT.

V gene TRBV9 combines with J gene TRBJ2-3; 8 bases fit TRBD2. Germline-derived CDR1 and CDR2 are SGDLS and YYNGEE. CDR3 size: 16 residues. With V trimmed by 4 bases and J by 6 bases, 13 bases remained unmatched. The CDR3 loop is CASSLRRAGVADTQYF. CDR3 coding DNA: TGTGCCAGCAGCCTACGTAGAGCGGGAGTGGCGGATACGCAGTATTTT. Using reference TRBV9 and TRBJ2-3 for the parts outside the CDR3, the full variable domain is DSGVTQTPKHLITATGQRVTLRCSPRSGDLSVYWYQQSLDQGLQFLIQYYNGEERAKGNILERFSAQQFPDLHSELNLSSLELGDSALYFCASSLRRAGVADTQYFGPGTRLTVL.

This clonotype has a count of ten or more. The chain combines TRBV20-1 with TRBJ2-3, with 7 bases identical to TRBD1. Germline values: CDR1 DFQATT, CDR2 SNEGSKA (reference sequence). This CDR3 contains 15 residues. J lost 2 bases, V lost 3 bases, and 8 bases had no gene match. The CDR3 DNA follows: TGCAGTGCTAGCTCTGGACAGGATAACACAGATACGCAGTATTTT. It encodes CSASSGQDNTDTQYF.

A note on this clonotype: One end of the junction does not line up with germline, which may come from a read error. The V and J genes are TRBV12-3 or TRBV12-4 and TRBJ1-4; perhaps TRBD1 as D (5 bases). This CDR3 is 16 amino acids long. Here the CDR3 reads CASSPDTLRGNEKLLF. The CDR3 DNA follows: TGTGCCAGCAGCCCGGACACATTACGGGGTAATGAAAAACTGCTTTTT.

Concerning this clonotype: This may be a read error, as it is one base from a much larger clone. Since no conserved phenylalanine or tryptophan closes the CDR3, a read error is the likely cause. As DNA, the CDR3 is TGTGCCAGCCCTTCCGAGTGGCAGCCCCAGCATCTT. It yields the protein CASPSEWQPQHL. J is TRBJ1-5 and V is TRBV28; D is undetermined. The CDR3 totals 12 residues. CDR1 is MDHEN and CDR2 is SYDVKM in the germline V gene. V was trimmed by 8 bases and J by 7 bases, leaving 12 bases between them.

This clonotype was recorded at least ten times. The rearrangement uses TRBV7-2 and TRBJ2-5; maybe TRBD1 (5 bases). The CDR3 has 14 amino acids. Germline loops: CDR1 SGHTA, CDR2 FQGNSA. Trimming cost V 1 base and J 4 bases, with 10 bases left between them. DNA of the CDR3: TGTGCCAGCAGCTTAGTATCAAGGGGAGAGACCCAGTACTTC. This translates into CASSLVSRGETQYF.

This clonotype was observed many times. The chain uses TRBV30 and TRBJ1-1; a weak D match, TRBD1 (6 bases). The CDR3 has 15 residues. Germline CDR1 and CDR2: GTSNPN and SVGIG (reference sequence). Trimming took off 1 base at V and 4 bases at J, with 16 bases between the two ends. The CDR3 DNA reads as TGTGCCTGGAGTGATAAGGGGGTCCGGATCACTGAAGCTTTCTTT. This translates into CAWSDKGVRITEAFF. The variable domain in full, completed from reference TRBV30 and TRBJ1-1, reads SQTIHQWPATLVQPVGSPLSLECTVEGTSNPNLYWYRQAAGRGLQLLFYSVGIGQISSEVPQNLSASRPQDRQFILSSKKLLLSDSGFYLCAWSDKGVRITEAFFGQGTRLTVV.

This clonotype was observed at least ten times. The chain uses TRBV6-6 and TRBJ1-1, with a weak D call TRBD1 (5 bases). Between the trimmed V and J ends, which lost 0 bases and 1 base, there was a span of 18 bases. The CDR3 contains 18 residues. CDR1 and CDR2 from the germline V gene are MNHNY and SVGAGI (reference sequence). The CDR3 DNA reads as TGTGCCAGCAGTTACTCGATTTTCGAGGTCGGGGGGAACACTGAAGCTTTCTTT. Amino acids: CASSYSIFEVGGNTEAFF.

This chain links TRBV20-1 with TRBJ2-1; a weak D match, TRBD2 (5 bases). This CDR3 has 15 residues. Trimming shortened V by 3 bases and J by 2 bases, and 14 bases separated the two germline ends. Germline V lookup: CDR1 DFQATT, CDR2 SNEGSKA (reference sequence). CDR3 residues: CSARELSGAYNEQFF. The CDR3 nucleotides are TGCAGTGCTAGGGAACTCAGCGGTGCCTACAATGAGCAGTTCTTC.

This clonotype was counted many times. The V call is TRBV28, the J call TRBJ2-3; weak D call: TRBD1 (7 bases). The germline CDR1 and CDR2 sequences are MDHEN and SYDVKM. CDR3 length: 15 residues. The V end was cut by 4 bases, the J end by 4 bases, with 15 bases between. CDR3 region: CASSSPGGGADTQYF. Here the CDR3 DNA reads TGTGCCAGCAGTTCCCCAGGGGGAGGCGCAGATACGCAGTATTTT. Full variable domain (rest looked up from reference TRBV28 and TRBJ2-3): DVKVTQSSRYLVKRTGEKVFLECVQDMDHENMFWYRQDPGLGLRLIYFSYDVKMKEKGDIPEGYSVSREKKERFSLILESASTNQTSMYLCASSSPGGGADTQYFGPGTRLTVL.

This clonotype was counted at least ten times. V gene TRBV6-1 combines with J gene TRBJ1-4, with TRBD1 identical over 8 bases. V was clipped by 8 bases and J by 2 bases; unmatched bases: 4. The CDR3 is made up of 14 amino acids. Germline V gene lookup returns CDR1 MNHNS and CDR2 SASEGT. CDR3 residues: CASSTGGTNEKLFF. CDR3 nucleotides: TGTGCCAGCTCAACAGGGGGTACTAATGAAAAACTGTTTTTT.

This clonotype was picked up a small number of times. The gene calls are TRBV19 and TRBJ1-1; 8 bases line up with TRBD1. CDR1 is LNHDA and CDR2 is SQIVND in the germline V gene (reference sequence). The CDR3 has 15 residues. The CDR3 reads CARSPDGQGNTEAFF. The CDR3 nucleotides read TGTGCAAGAAGTCCCGATGGACAGGGGAACACTGAAGCTTTCTTT.

This clonotype was seen at least ten times. The V and J genes are TRBV27 and TRBJ2-3, with 8 bases fitting TRBD2. V lost 7 bases and J lost 2; bases outside the gene matches: 8. Germline CDR1 reads MNHEY; CDR2 reads SMNVEV (reference sequence). The CDR3 is made up of 15 amino acids. This chain's CDR3 is CASTYYGRATDTQYF. As DNA, the CDR3 is TGTGCCAGCACCTACTACGGGAGGGCCACAGATACGCAGTATTTT.

This clonotype was detected ten times or more. The chain links TRBV7-8 to TRBJ2-5; a weak D match, TRBD1 (6 bases). The germline CDR1 and CDR2 sequences are SGHVS and FQNEAQ. This CDR3 region has 13 residues. The V end lost 5 bases, the J end lost 5 bases, and 12 bases lay between the germline ends. The CDR3 loop reads CASSQQGVETQYF. The CDR3, as DNA: TGTGCCAGCAGCCAACAGGGTGTTGAGACCCAGTACTTC. The full variable domain, with the rest looked up from reference TRBV7-8 and TRBJ2-5, is GAGVSQSPRYKVAKRGQDVALRCDPISGHVSLFWYQQALGQGPEFLTYFQNEAQLDKSGLPSDRFFAERPEGSVSTLKIQRTQQEDSAVYLCASSQQGVETQYFGPGTRLLVL.

Comment on this clonotype: Just one base apart from a much larger clone, this may be a read error. This chain links TRBV11-2 with TRBJ2-7; 13 bases map to TRBD2. Germline values: CDR1 SGHAT, CDR2 FQNNGV. The ends lost 3 bases at V and 2 bases at J; junction bases unmatched: 4. CDR3 length equals 16 residues. The CDR3 nucleotides are TGTGCCAGCAGCTTCGGGACTAGCGGGGTTCCCTACGAGCAGTACTTC. This sequence encodes CASSFGTSGVPYEQYF.